This entry describes one T cell receptor beta chain. The target antigen is unknown. A J-beta primer mix and a sample-barcoded 5' primer were used in a second PCR of about 7 to 12 cycles. A single record per CDR3 protein comes from TCRdb applying MiXCR to the 5' RACE reads. The sample shows approximately 690,000 distinct CDR3 sequences, 40% to 45% of them seen only once. In germline, CDR1 is MNHEY, CDR2 SMNVEV (reference sequence). The CDR3 has 15 amino acids. The V gene end was trimmed by 5 bases and the J gene end by 10 bases; junction bases not matched to a gene: 9. The sample belongs to a study of blood T cells in healthy people across ages. The wider study: Every two T cells gave about one barcoded beta molecule via template switching. The study's findings and limits: It was the long-lived donors that had more naive CD4+ cells and higher diversity than aged donors.

The sample taken for sequencing was blood. The rearrangement joins TRBV27 to TRBJ1-4; TRBD1 aligns across 11 bases. The receptor comes from a man of 80 years or more in good health. In DNA form, the CDR3 reads TGTGCCAGCAGTGCGCCGGGACAGGGGGTCCGAAAACTGTTTTTT. Translating gives CASSAPGQGVRKLFF.